This T cell receptor (beta chain) was sequenced in a study of blood T cell repertoires in COVID-19. About the study: Samples came from the United States, Italy and Spain, spanning acute and convalescent COVID-19.

Original methodology: Reference gene primers were amplified, and this amplification served to estimate nucleated cell counts. The table came from immunoSEQ multiplex PCR; TCRdb's copy has only in-frame clones and leaves some out. That table is the source of V, J and clone size, and D and trimming were worked out from the DNA. The sample includes 90,000 to 100,000 clones, roughly 90% of them seen just once. The CDR3 length is 17 residues. Looked up from germline, CDR1 is SGHRS and CDR2 is YFSETQ. V trimming: 4 bases; J trimming: 4 bases; junction bases outside the gene matches: 13. This clone was detected only a few times. Seattle patients were enrolled while actively infected and followed longitudinally.

The clonotype was recovered from a man aged 50 to 60 with COVID-19, enrolled during active disease. What was sequenced was peripheral blood. This chain links TRBV5-1 with TRBJ2-2; TRBD1 matches 7 bases. The CDR3 region has the DNA TGCGCCAGCAGCCCCTTAGGAGACAGGGTACGCACCGGGGAGCTGTTTTTT. Translation gives CASSPLGDRVRTGELFF.